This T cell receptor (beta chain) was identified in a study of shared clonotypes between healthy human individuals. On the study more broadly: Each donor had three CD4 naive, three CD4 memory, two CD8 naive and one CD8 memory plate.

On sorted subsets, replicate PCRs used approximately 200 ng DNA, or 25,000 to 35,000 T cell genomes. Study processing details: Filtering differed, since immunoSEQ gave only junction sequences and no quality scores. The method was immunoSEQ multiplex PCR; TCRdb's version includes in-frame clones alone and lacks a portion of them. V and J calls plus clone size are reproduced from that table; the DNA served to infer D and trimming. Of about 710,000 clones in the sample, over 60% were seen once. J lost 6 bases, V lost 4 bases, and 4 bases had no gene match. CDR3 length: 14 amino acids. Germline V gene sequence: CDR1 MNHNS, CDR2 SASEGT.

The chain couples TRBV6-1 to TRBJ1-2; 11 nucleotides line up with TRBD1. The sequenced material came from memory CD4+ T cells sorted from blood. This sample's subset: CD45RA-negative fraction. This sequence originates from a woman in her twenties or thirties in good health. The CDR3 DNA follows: TGTGCCAGCAGTGCCGGGACAGGGGGTCATGGCTACACCTTC. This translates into CASSAGTGGHGYTF.